One T cell receptor (beta chain) is described in this entry. Profiling relied on immunoSEQ multiplex PCR, and the TCRdb table lists in-frame clones only, not all of them. The table lists over 400,000 clones, around 90% of them singletons. CDR1 is LNHDA, CDR2 SQIVND, per germline (reference sequence). The CDR3 totals 14 residues. Trimming at V came to 6 bases and at J to 16 bases, leaving 15 bases not matched to a gene. Treatment of the sample: some 20 received Ad26.COV2.S at low or high dose, single or two shots; about 5 received placebo; per-sample allocation not given. Sampling took place 63 days after the first vaccine or placebo injection. The source of the sample is a study of Ad26.COV2.S vaccination and SARS-CoV-2 variants. About the research overall: The Ad26.COV2.S arm of the COV1001 trial was where the donor was placed.

The J gene is TRBJ2-1, the V gene TRBV19, with 10 bases that match TRBD2. The TCR was taken from a person aged 18 to 59 who received the Ad26.COV2.S COVID-19 vaccine or a placebo. The specimen was peripheral blood, collected in a trial of Ad26.COV2.S vaccine versus placebo. The CDR3 sequence: CASRPSLTSGRTFF. As DNA, the CDR3 is TGTGCCAGTAGGCCTTCTCTGACTAGCGGGCGTACTTTCTTC.